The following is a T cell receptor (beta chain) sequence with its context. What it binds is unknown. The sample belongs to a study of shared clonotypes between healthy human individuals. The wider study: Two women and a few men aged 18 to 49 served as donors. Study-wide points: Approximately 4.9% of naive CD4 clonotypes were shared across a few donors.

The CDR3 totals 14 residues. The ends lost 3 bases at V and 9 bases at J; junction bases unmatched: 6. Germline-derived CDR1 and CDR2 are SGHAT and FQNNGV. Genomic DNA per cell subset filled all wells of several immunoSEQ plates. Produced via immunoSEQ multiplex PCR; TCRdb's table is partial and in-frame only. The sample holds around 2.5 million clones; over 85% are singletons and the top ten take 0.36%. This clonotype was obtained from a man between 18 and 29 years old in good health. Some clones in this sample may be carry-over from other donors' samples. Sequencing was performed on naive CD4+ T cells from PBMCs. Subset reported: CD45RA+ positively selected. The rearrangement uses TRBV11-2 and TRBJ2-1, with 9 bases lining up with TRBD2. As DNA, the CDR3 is TGTGCCAGCAGCTTTAGCGGGAGTGAGCTTGAGCAGTTCTTC. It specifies CASSFSGSELEQFF.